This T cell receptor (beta chain) originates from a study of blood T cell repertoires in COVID-19. Study overall: From the United States, Italy and Spain came samples of acute and convalescent COVID-19. From T cells, B-cell-depleted T cells, or PBMCs came the material, which was cDNA or gDNA.

Original methodology: The assay estimated nucleated cells by amplifying reference gene primers. The assay was immunoSEQ multiplex PCR, and TCRdb's table has in-frame clones only and misses some. V, J and clone size derive from that table, while D and trimming were established from the DNA sequence. The table has a few hundred thousand clones, roughly 90% seen once. This clone was picked up a small number of times. The V segment lost 3 bases and the J segment 5 bases; nucleotides outside the gene matches: 5. There are 15 residues in the CDR3. Germline V gene lookup returns CDR1 MGHRA and CDR2 YSYEKL. Followed over time, Seattle patients had been enrolled while infection was active.

Sequencing was done on a sample of peripheral blood. The clonotype was recovered from a woman aged 25 to 39 with COVID-19, enrolled during active disease. This rearrangement joins TRBV4-1 to TRBJ2-7; 12 bases fit TRBD2. The CDR3 DNA sequence: TGCGCCAGCAGCCAGACTAGCGGGAGCCCTAACGAGCAGTACTTC. This encodes CASSQTSGSPNEQYF.